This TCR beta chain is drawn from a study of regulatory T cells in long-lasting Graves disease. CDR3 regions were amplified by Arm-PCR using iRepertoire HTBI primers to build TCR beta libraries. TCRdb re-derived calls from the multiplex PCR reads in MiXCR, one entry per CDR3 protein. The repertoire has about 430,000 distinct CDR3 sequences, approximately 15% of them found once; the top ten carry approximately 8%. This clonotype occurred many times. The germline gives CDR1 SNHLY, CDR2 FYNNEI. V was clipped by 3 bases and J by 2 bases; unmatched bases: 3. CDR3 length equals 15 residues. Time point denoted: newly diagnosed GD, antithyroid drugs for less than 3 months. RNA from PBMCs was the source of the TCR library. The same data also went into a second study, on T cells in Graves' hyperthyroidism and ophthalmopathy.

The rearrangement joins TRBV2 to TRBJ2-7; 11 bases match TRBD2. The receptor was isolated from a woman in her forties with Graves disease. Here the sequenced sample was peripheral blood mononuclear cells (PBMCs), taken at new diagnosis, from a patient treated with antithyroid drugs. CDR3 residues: CASSDPLAGAYEQYF. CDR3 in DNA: TGTGCCAGCAGTGACCCACTAGCGGGGGCCTACGAGCAGTACTTC.